The rows below give T cell receptor beta chains drawn from one sample of a study of shared T cell receptors in the human thymus. Here immunoSEQ multiplex PCR was the method, and the copy in TCRdb shows in-frame clones only, minus some. The sample shows over 65,000 clones, about 95% of them seen only once. Material for sequencing was thymocytes. The receptor set was obtained from a human donor. Each CDR3 is given with its conserved first and last residue. A D gene is named only where the DNA matches it firmly. Not all rows give a size; the values are once, few, many and, for expanded clones, a class.

CDR3aa: CASSFYRGSPLHF
CDR3nt: TGTGCCAGCAGCTTTTACAGGGGGTCACCCCTCCACTTT
v_gene: TRBV7-3
d_gene: TRBD1
j_gene: TRBJ1-6
abundance: -

CDR3aa: CASSLARGRGKLFF
CDR3nt: TGTGCCAGCAGCTTGGCACGGGGGCGCGGAAAACTGTTTTTT
v_gene: TRBV5-6
d_gene: -
j_gene: TRBJ1-4
abundance: -

CDR3aa: CATSRGGTRTYEQYF
CDR3nt: TGTGCCACCAGCAGAGGTGGGACGAGGACCTACGAGCAGTACTTC
v_gene: TRBV15
d_gene: -
j_gene: TRBJ2-7
abundance: -

CDR3aa: CASSSGQGIAKTQYF
CDR3nt: TGTGCCAGCAGCTCGGGACAGGGGATTGCGAAGACCCAGTACTTC
v_gene: TRBV7-2
d_gene: TRBD1
j_gene: TRBJ2-5
abundance: -

CDR3aa: CASSLAQDAEAFF
CDR3nt: TGTGCCAGCAGCTTAGCCCAGGACGCTGAAGCTTTCTTT
v_gene: TRBV7-2
d_gene: -
j_gene: TRBJ1-1
abundance: -

CDR3aa: CASTVRTVRDTQYF
CDR3nt: TGTGCCTCCACCGTGAGGACGGTTAGAGATACGCAGTATTTT
v_gene: TRBV13
d_gene: -
j_gene: TRBJ2-3
abundance: -

CDR3aa: CASSVGDFGNTIYF
CDR3nt: TGTGCCAGCAGCGTAGGGGATTTTGGAAACACCATATATTTT
v_gene: TRBV9
d_gene: -
j_gene: TRBJ1-3
abundance: -

CDR3aa: CASSLATLNTGELFF
CDR3nt: TGCGCCAGCAGCTTGGCAACCCTGAACACCGGGGAGCTGTTTTTT
v_gene: TRBV5-1
d_gene: -
j_gene: TRBJ2-2
abundance: -

CDR3aa: CASSQGWLIAKGDGYTF
CDR3nt: TGCGCCAGCAGCCAAGGGTGGCTGATTGCTAAAGGTGATGGCTACACCTTC
v_gene: TRBV4-3
d_gene: -
j_gene: TRBJ1-2
abundance: -

CDR3aa: CASSLAVTSGGAKGEQYF
CDR3nt: TGCGCCAGCAGCTTGGCCGTGACTAGCGGGGGGGCAAAGGGCGAGCAGTACTTC
v_gene: TRBV5-1
d_gene: TRBD2
j_gene: TRBJ2-7
abundance: -

CDR3aa: CASSPSDRHYNSPLHF
CDR3nt: TGTGCCAGCTCACCGTCGGACAGGCATTACAATTCACCCCTCCACTTT
v_gene: TRBV18
d_gene: TRBD1
j_gene: TRBJ1-6
abundance: -

CDR3aa: CASSLSKNTEAFF
CDR3nt: TGTGCCAGCAGCTTAAGTAAGAACACTGAAGCTTTCTTT
v_gene: TRBV7-6
d_gene: -
j_gene: TRBJ1-1
abundance: few

CDR3aa: CASSLVGTGGWTEAFF
CDR3nt: TGTGCCAGCAGCTTAGTCGGGACAGGGGGTTGGACTGAAGCTTTCTTT
v_gene: TRBV7-8
d_gene: TRBD1
j_gene: TRBJ1-1
abundance: once

CDR3aa: CAISLQGSPYGYTF
CDR3nt: TGTGCCATCAGTTTACAGGGAAGCCCCTATGGCTACACCTTC
v_gene: TRBV10-3
d_gene: -
j_gene: TRBJ1-2
abundance: once

CDR3aa: CASSFRRDLSTHNEQFF
CDR3nt: TGTGCCAGCAGTTTCCGACGGGACTTAAGCACACACAATGAGCAGTTCTTC
v_gene: TRBV27
d_gene: -
j_gene: TRBJ2-1
abundance: once

CDR3aa: CASSRGLAGGRAHEQFF
CDR3nt: TGTGCCAGCAGCCGGGGACTAGCGGGGGGGCGAGCACATGAGCAGTTCTTC
v_gene: TRBV7-2
d_gene: TRBD2
j_gene: TRBJ2-1
abundance: once

CDR3aa: CASSELNRGQPQHF
CDR3nt: TGTGCCAGCAGTGAACTAAACAGGGGCCAGCCCCAGCATTTT
v_gene: TRBV6-1
d_gene: TRBD1
j_gene: TRBJ1-5
abundance: -

CDR3aa: CASSPYRGGGTQYF
CDR3nt: TGTGCCAGTAGTCCTTACAGGGGAGGGGGTACGCAGTATTTT
v_gene: TRBV19
d_gene: -
j_gene: TRBJ2-3
abundance: once

CDR3aa: CASSYPPGDRSYGYTF
CDR3nt: TGTGCCAGCAGCTACCCCCCCGGGGACAGAAGCTATGGCTACACCTTC
v_gene: TRBV5-6
d_gene: TRBD1
j_gene: TRBJ1-2
abundance: -

CDR3aa: CASSQDLQNRDPTEAFF
CDR3nt: TGTGCCAGCAGCCAAGACCTACAAAATCGGGACCCCACTGAAGCTTTCTTT
v_gene: TRBV4-2
d_gene: -
j_gene: TRBJ1-1
abundance: -

CDR3aa: CASGLVLVDHSNQPQHF
CDR3nt: TGTGCTAGTGGTTTGGTACTGGTAGACCATAGCAATCAGCCCCAGCATTTT
v_gene: TRBV12-5
d_gene: -
j_gene: TRBJ1-5
abundance: -

CDR3aa: CASSSTDNQPQHF
CDR3nt: TGTGCCAGCAGTTCCACCGACAATCAGCCCCAGCATTTT
v_gene: TRBV28
d_gene: -
j_gene: TRBJ1-5
abundance: -

CDR3aa: CASYPGGSNTGELFF
CDR3nt: TGTGCCAGCTACCCCGGGGGCTCGAACACCGGGGAGCTGTTTTTT
v_gene: TRBV27
d_gene: -
j_gene: TRBJ2-2
abundance: few

CDR3aa: CASSPRDGETGELFF
CDR3nt: TGTGCCAGCAGTCCAAGGGACGGAGAGACCGGGGAGCTGTTTTTT
v_gene: TRBV6-5
d_gene: -
j_gene: TRBJ2-2
abundance: -

CDR3aa: CASSQDFLYGRSTNEKLFF
CDR3nt: TGCGCCAGCAGCCAAGATTTTCTCTACGGGCGCTCAACTAATGAAAAACTGTTTTTT
v_gene: TRBV4-3
d_gene: -
j_gene: TRBJ1-4
abundance: -

CDR3aa: CASSEATKAVQHF
CDR3nt: TGTGCCAGCAGTGAAGCAACAAAGGCGGTCCAGCATTTT
v_gene: TRBV6-1
d_gene: -
j_gene: TRBJ1-5
abundance: -

CDR3aa: CASSLAGASSYNEQFF
CDR3nt: TGCGCCAGCAGCTTGGCCGGCGCAAGCTCCTACAATGAGCAGTTCTTC
v_gene: TRBV5-1
d_gene: -
j_gene: TRBJ2-1
abundance: -

CDR3aa: CSVEGSPRGGHTGELFF
CDR3nt: TGCAGCGTTGAAGGATCCCCCCGCGGGGGACACACCGGGGAGCTGTTTTTT
v_gene: TRBV29-1
d_gene: TRBD2
j_gene: TRBJ2-2
abundance: -

CDR3aa: CASSQLIPVGLPHTDTQYF
CDR3nt: TGTGCCAGCAGCCAATTAATCCCCGTGGGGCTCCCACACACAGATACGCAGTATTTT
v_gene: TRBV4-2
d_gene: -
j_gene: TRBJ2-3
abundance: -

CDR3aa: CASSEFYGASRDEQYF
CDR3nt: TGTGCCAGCAGTGAATTTTACGGGGCCTCTAGGGACGAGCAGTACTTC
v_gene: TRBV6-4
d_gene: -
j_gene: TRBJ2-7
abundance: -

CDR3aa: CASRPRQSTNQPQHF
CDR3nt: TGTGCCAGCAGACCTCGACAGTCAACAAATCAGCCCCAGCATTTT
v_gene: TRBV6-6
d_gene: -
j_gene: TRBJ1-5
abundance: -

CDR3aa: CASSYKAGQPQHF
CDR3nt: TGTGCCAGCAGTTACAAGGCGGGTCAGCCCCAGCATTTT
v_gene: TRBV6-6
d_gene: -
j_gene: TRBJ1-5
abundance: -

CDR3aa: CASSYSGTLGGQYF
CDR3nt: TGTGCCAGCAGTTACTCCGGGACCCTGGGCGGGCAGTACTTC
v_gene: TRBV6-6
d_gene: -
j_gene: TRBJ2-7
abundance: -

CDR3aa: CASSQATTDTQYF
CDR3nt: TGTGCCAGCAGCCAAGCGACAACAGATACGCAGTATTTT
v_gene: TRBV14
d_gene: -
j_gene: TRBJ2-3
abundance: -

CDR3aa: CASSPGQKNTEAFF
CDR3nt: TGTGCCAGCAGCCCGGGACAGAAGAACACTGAAGCTTTCTTT
v_gene: TRBV9
d_gene: TRBD1
j_gene: TRBJ1-1
abundance: once

CDR3aa: CASSRTGTAYSNQPQHF
CDR3nt: TGTGCCAGCTCACGAACCGGGACAGCCTATAGCAATCAGCCCCAGCATTTT
v_gene: TRBV18
d_gene: TRBD1
j_gene: TRBJ1-5
abundance: -

CDR3aa: CASSLGTSGGLSYEQYF
CDR3nt: TGCGCCAGCAGCTTGGGGACTAGCGGGGGCCTCTCCTACGAGCAGTACTTC
v_gene: TRBV5-1
d_gene: TRBD2
j_gene: TRBJ2-7
abundance: -

CDR3aa: CASSLGVSGDRGRTDTQYF
CDR3nt: TGTGCCAGCAGCTTAGGAGTTTCTGGGGACAGGGGGCGAACAGATACGCAGTATTTT
v_gene: TRBV11-3
d_gene: TRBD1
j_gene: TRBJ2-3
abundance: -

CDR3aa: CASSRTSGEFYYEQYF
CDR3nt: TGTGCCAGCAGCCGGACTAGCGGGGAGTTTTACTACGAGCAGTACTTC
v_gene: TRBV6-6
d_gene: TRBD2
j_gene: TRBJ2-7
abundance: -

CDR3aa: CASSPQTGGEKLFF
CDR3nt: TGTGCCAGCTCACCACAGACAGGGGGCGAAAAACTGTTTTTT
v_gene: TRBV18
d_gene: TRBD1
j_gene: TRBJ1-4
abundance: -

CDR3aa: CASSLAGGARETQYF
CDR3nt: TGTGCCAGCAGTTTGGCAGGGGGCGCGAGAGAGACCCAGTACTTC
v_gene: TRBV27
d_gene: TRBD1
j_gene: TRBJ2-5
abundance: once

CDR3aa: CASSYSRVPTFEQYF
CDR3nt: TGTGCCAGCAGTTACTCCCGGGTCCCAACTTTCGAGCAGTACTTC
v_gene: TRBV6-6
d_gene: -
j_gene: TRBJ2-7
abundance: -

CDR3aa: CATSTGETGYGYTF
CDR3nt: TGTGCCACCAGCACCGGCGAGACAGGCTATGGCTACACCTTC
v_gene: TRBV15
d_gene: -
j_gene: TRBJ1-2
abundance: -

CDR3aa: CATSSGRRDLTPAYEQYF
CDR3nt: TGTGCCACCAGCAGCGGGCGCCGGGATCTCACTCCTGCCTACGAGCAGTACTTC
v_gene: TRBV15
d_gene: -
j_gene: TRBJ2-7
abundance: -

CDR3aa: CASRLKQVDSGNTIYF
CDR3nt: TGTGCCAGCAGACTCAAACAGGTAGACTCTGGAAACACCATATATTTT
v_gene: TRBV2
d_gene: -
j_gene: TRBJ1-3
abundance: -

CDR3aa: CASSFRQMDQPQHF
CDR3nt: TGTGCCAGCAGCTTCCGCCAGATGGATCAGCCCCAGCATTTT
v_gene: TRBV5-8
d_gene: -
j_gene: TRBJ1-5
abundance: -

CDR3aa: CASRGKTGEGNIQYF
CDR3nt: TGTGCCAGCAGGGGGAAAACGGGGGAGGGAAACATTCAGTACTTC
v_gene: TRBV2
d_gene: TRBD2
j_gene: TRBJ2-4
abundance: -

CDR3aa: CASSQQVYTGELFF
CDR3nt: TGTGCCAGCAGCCAACAGGTGTATACCGGGGAGCTGTTTTTT
v_gene: TRBV7-2
d_gene: -
j_gene: TRBJ2-2
abundance: once

CDR3aa: CASSPTHDGPPSYEQYF
CDR3nt: TGTGCCAGCAGCCCGACCCACGACGGCCCACCCTCCTACGAGCAGTACTTC
v_gene: TRBV7-2
d_gene: -
j_gene: TRBJ2-7
abundance: -

CDR3aa: CASKPPGEDRVLPGTEAFF
CDR3nt: TGTGCCAGCAAACCCCCCGGAGAGGACAGGGTCTTACCGGGCACTGAAGCTTTCTTT
v_gene: TRBV4-2
d_gene: TRBD1
j_gene: TRBJ1-1
abundance: -

CDR3aa: CASSQTSRLGPDTQYF
CDR3nt: TGCGCCAGCAGCCAAACCTCCCGACTAGGTCCAGATACGCAGTATTTT
v_gene: TRBV4-1
d_gene: -
j_gene: TRBJ2-3
abundance: -

CDR3aa: CASRLDRVANQPQHF
CDR3nt: TGTGCCAGCCGTTTGGACAGGGTAGCAAATCAGCCCCAGCATTTT
v_gene: TRBV2
d_gene: TRBD1
j_gene: TRBJ1-5
abundance: few

CDR3aa: CASSLWSGGAQETQYF
CDR3nt: TGTGCCAGCAGCTTATGGAGCGGGGGGGCCCAAGAGACCCAGTACTTC
v_gene: TRBV7-9
d_gene: TRBD2
j_gene: TRBJ2-5
abundance: once

CDR3aa: CATSQDPHWYYGYTF
CDR3nt: TGTGCCACCAGCCAAGACCCGCATTGGTACTATGGCTACACCTTC
v_gene: TRBV15
d_gene: -
j_gene: TRBJ1-2
abundance: -

CDR3aa: CASSTTGDREAFF
CDR3nt: TGTGCCAGCAGTACCACGGGGGACAGGGAAGCTTTCTTT
v_gene: TRBV28
d_gene: TRBD1
j_gene: TRBJ1-1
abundance: -